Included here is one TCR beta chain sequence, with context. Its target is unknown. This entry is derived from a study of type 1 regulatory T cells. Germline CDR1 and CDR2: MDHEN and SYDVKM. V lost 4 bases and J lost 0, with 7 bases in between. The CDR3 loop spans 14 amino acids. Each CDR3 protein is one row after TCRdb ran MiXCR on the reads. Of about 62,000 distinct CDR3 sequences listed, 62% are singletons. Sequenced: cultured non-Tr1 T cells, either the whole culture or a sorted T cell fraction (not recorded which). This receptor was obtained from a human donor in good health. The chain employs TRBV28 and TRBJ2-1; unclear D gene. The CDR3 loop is CASSSHNSYNEQFF. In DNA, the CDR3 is TGTGCCAGCAGTTCCCATAACTCCTACAATGAGCAGTTCTTC.